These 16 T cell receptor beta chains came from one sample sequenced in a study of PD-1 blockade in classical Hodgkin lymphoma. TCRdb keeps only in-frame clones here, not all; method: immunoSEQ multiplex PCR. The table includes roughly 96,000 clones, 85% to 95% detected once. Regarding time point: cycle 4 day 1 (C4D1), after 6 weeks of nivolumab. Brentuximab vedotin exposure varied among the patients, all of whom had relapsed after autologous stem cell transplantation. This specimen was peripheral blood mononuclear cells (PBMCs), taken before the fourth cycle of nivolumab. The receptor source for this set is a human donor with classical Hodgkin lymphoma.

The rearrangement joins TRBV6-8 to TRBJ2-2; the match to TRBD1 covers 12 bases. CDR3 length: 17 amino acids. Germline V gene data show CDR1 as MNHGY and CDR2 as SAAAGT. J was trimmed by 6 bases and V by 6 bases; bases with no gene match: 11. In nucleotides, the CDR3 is TGTGCCAGCAGGGGGACAGGGGGCGCGAGAAGGGCCGGGGAGCTGTTTTTT. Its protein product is CASRGTGGARRAGELFF.

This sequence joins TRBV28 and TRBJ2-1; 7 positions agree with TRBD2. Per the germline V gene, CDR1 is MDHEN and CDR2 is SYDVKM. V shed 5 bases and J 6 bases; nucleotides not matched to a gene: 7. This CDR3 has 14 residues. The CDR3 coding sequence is TGTGCCAGCAGTCGTAACGGGGGGAGCAATGAGCAGTTCTTC. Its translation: CASSRNGGSNEQFF.

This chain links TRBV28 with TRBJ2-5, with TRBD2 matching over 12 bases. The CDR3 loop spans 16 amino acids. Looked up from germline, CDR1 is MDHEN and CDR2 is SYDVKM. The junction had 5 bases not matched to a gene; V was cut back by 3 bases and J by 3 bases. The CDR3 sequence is CASSLRLAGGKETQYF. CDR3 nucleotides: TGTGCCAGCAGTTTGAGGCTAGCGGGAGGGAAAGAGACCCAGTACTTC. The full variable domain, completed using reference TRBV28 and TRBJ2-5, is DVKVTQSSRYLVKRTGEKVFLECVQDMDHENMFWYRQDPGLGLRLIYFSYDVKMKEKGDIPEGYSVSREKKERFSLILESASTNQTSMYLCASSLRLAGGKETQYFGPGTRLLVL.

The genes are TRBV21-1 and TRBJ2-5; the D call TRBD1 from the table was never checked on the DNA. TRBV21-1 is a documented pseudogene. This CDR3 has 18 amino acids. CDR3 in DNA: TGTGCCAGCAGCAAGGAAGACAGGGGGCGCGTTGGTGGCGAGACCCAGTACTTC. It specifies CASSKEDRGRVGGETQYF.

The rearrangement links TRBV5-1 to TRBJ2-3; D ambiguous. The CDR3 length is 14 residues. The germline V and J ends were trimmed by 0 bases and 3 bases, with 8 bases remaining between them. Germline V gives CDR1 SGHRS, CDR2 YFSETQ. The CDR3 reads CASSLDRGTDTQYF. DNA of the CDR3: TGCGCCAGCAGCTTGGATCGCGGTACAGATACGCAGTATTTT.

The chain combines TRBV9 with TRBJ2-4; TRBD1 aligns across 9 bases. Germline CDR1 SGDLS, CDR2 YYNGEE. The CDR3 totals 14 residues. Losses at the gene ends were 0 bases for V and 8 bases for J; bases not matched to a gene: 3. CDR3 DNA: TGTGCCAGCAGCGTAGAGGGACAGGGATACATTCAGTACTTC. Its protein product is CASSVEGQGYIQYF.

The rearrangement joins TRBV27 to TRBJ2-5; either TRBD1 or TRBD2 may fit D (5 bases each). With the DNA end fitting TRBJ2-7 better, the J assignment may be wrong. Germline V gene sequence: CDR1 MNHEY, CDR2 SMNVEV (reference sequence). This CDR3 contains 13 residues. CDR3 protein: CASSPSRDDEQYF. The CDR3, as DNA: TGTGCCAGCAGTCCGTCCCGGGACGACGAGCAGTACTTC.

CDR3 amino acids: CASSPWLSGLYNEQFF. The CDR3 nucleotides are TGTGCCAGCAGCCCATGGCTGAGCGGACTCTACAATGAGCAGTTCTTC. The chain carries TRBV9 and TRBJ2-1; perhaps TRBD2 as D (5 bases). Trimming shortened V by 4 bases and J by 3 bases, and 17 bases separated the two germline ends. Germline assignment: CDR1 SGDLS and CDR2 YYNGEE. CDR3 length equals 16 residues.

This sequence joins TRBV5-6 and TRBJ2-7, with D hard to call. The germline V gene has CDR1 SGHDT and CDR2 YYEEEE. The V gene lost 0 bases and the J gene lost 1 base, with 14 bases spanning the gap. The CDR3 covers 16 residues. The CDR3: CASSLDRTPRSYEQYF. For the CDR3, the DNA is TGTGCCAGCAGCTTGGACCGAACACCCCGGTCCTACGAGCAGTACTTC. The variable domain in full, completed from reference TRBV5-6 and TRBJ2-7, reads DAGVTQSPTHLIKTRGQQVTLRCSPKSGHDTVSWYQQALGQGPQFIFQYYEEEERQRGNFPDRFSGHQFPNYSSELNVNALLLGDSALYLCASSLDRTPRSYEQYFGPGTRLTVT.

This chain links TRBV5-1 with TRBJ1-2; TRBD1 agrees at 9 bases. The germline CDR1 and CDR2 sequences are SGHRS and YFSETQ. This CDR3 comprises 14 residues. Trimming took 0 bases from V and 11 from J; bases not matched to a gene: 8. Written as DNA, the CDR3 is TGCGCCAGCAGCTTGGCGGGACAGGGTTTTTCTTACACCTTC. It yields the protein CASSLAGQGFSYTF.

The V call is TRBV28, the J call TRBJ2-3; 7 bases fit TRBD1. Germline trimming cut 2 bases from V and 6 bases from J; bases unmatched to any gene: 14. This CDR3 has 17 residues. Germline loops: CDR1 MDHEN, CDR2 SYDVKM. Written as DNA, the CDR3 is TGTGCCAGCAGTTTAGCACCCGGGCCGCGCAGGGGGGATACGCAGTATTTT. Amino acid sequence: CASSLAPGPRRGDTQYF.

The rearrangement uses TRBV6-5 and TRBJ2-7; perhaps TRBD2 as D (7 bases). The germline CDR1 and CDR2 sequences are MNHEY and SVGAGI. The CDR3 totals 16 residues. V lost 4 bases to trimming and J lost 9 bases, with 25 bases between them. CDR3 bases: TGTGCCAGCAGTTCAGTCGACGGGGGGCGCGGCAGGGGGCAGTACTTC. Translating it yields CASSSVDGGRGRGQYF.

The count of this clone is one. CDR3 region: CASSGSGGHEQFF. The CDR3 nucleotides read TGCGCCAGCAGCGGGTCCGGGGGGCATGAGCAGTTCTTC. This chain uses TRBV5-1 with TRBJ2-1; the D gene is possibly TRBD2 (7 bases). The CDR3 extends over 13 amino acids. V was pared by 4 bases and J by 8 bases, with 13 bases between. CDR1 and CDR2 (germline): SGHRS, YFSETQ.

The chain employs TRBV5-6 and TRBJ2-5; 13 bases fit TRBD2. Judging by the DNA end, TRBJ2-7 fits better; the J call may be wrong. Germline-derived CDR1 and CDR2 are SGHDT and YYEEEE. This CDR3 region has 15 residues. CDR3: CASSILAGGPGEQYF. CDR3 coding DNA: TGTGCCAGCAGCATACTAGCGGGAGGGCCGGGCGAGCAGTACTTC.

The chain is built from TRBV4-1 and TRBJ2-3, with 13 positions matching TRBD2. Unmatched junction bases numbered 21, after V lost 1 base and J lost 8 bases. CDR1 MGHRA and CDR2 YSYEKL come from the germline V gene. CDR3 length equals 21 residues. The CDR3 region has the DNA TGCGCCAGCAGCCAAGTCGGTGGACTAGCGGGAGCTTCCCACCTAGGCCCTACGCAGTATTTT. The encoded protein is CASSQVGGLAGASHLGPTQYF.

The CDR3, as DNA: TGTGCCAGCAGCGTGGACCTAGCGGGAGGGCCCTACGAGCAGTACTTC. As protein: CASSVDLAGGPYEQYF. The rearrangement links TRBV9 to TRBJ2-7, with 12 bases lining up with TRBD2. V trimming: 2 bases; J trimming: 2 bases; junction bases outside the gene matches: 5. The CDR3 length is 16 residues. Germline CDR1 and CDR2: SGDLS and YYNGEE.